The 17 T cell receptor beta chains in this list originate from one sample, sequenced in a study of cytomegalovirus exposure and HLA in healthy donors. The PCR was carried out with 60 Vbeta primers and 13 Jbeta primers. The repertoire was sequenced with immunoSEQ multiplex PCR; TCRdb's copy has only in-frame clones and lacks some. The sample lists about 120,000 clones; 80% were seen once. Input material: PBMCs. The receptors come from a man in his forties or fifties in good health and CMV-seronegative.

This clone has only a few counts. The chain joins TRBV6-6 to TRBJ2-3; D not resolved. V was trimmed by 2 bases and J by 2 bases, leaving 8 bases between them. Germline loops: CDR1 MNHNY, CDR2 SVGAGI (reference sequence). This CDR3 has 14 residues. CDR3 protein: CASSYGQNTDTQYF. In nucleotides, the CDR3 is TGTGCCAGCAGTTACGGGCAGAACACAGATACGCAGTATTTT.

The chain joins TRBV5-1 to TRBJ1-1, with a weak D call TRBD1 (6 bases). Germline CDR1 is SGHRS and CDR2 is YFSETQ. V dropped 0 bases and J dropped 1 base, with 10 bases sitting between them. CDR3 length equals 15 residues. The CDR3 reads CASSLDGQPNTEAFF. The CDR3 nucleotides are TGCGCCAGCAGCTTGGATGGACAGCCGAACACTGAAGCTTTCTTT. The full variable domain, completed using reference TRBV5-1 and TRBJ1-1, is KAGVTQTPRYLIKTRGQQVTLSCSPISGHRSVSWYQQTPGQGLQFLFEYFSETQRNKGNFPGRFSGRQFSNSRSEMNVSTLELGDSALYLCASSLDGQPNTEAFFGQGTRLTVV.

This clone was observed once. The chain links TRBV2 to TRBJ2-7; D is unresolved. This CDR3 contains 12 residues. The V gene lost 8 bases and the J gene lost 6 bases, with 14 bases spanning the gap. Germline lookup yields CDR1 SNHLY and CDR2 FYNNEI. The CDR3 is CASEELRGEQYF. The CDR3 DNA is TGTGCCAGCGAAGAACTACGAGGCGAGCAGTACTTC.

This chain's CDR3 is CASSFSGTENQPQHF. The DNA of the CDR3 is TGTGCCAGTAGTTTTTCCGGGACAGAAAATCAGCCCCAGCATTTT. J is TRBJ1-5 and V is TRBV19; 7 bases are shared with TRBD1. This CDR3 has 15 residues. The germline CDR1 and CDR2 sequences are LNHDA and SQIVND (reference sequence). V lost 5 bases to trimming and J lost 4 bases; unmatched junction nucleotides: 8. Supplemented by reference TRBV19 and TRBJ1-5, the full variable domain reads DGGITQSPKYLFRKEGQNVTLSCEQNLNHDAMYWYRQDPGQGLRLIYYSQIVNDFQKGDIAEGYSVSREKKESFPLTVTSAQKNPTAFYLCASSFSGTENQPQHFGDGTRLSIL.

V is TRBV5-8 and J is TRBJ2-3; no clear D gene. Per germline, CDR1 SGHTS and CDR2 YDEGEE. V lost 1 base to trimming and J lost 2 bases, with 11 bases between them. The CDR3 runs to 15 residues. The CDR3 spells CASSLQHGSTDTQYF. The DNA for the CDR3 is TGTGCCAGCAGCTTGCAGCACGGGTCCACAGATACGCAGTATTTT.

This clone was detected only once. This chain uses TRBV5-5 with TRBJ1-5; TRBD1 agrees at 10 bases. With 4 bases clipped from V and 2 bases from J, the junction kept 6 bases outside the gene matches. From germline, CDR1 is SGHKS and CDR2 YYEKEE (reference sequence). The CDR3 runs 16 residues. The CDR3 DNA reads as TGTGCCAGCAGCCCATGGACAGGGGGACGCAATCAGCCCCAGCATTTT. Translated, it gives CASSPWTGGRNQPQHF.

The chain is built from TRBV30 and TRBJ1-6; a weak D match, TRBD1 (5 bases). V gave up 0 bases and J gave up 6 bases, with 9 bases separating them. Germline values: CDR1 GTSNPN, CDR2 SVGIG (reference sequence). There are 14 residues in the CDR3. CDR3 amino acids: CAWSVGQGNSPLHF. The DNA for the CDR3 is TGTGCCTGGAGTGTAGGGCAGGGTAATTCACCCCTCCACTTT.

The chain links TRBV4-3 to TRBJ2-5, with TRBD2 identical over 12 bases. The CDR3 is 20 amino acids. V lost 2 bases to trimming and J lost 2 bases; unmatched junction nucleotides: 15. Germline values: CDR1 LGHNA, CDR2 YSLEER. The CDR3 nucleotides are TGCGCCAGCAGCCAAATCTATGGGCCAAGACTAGCGGGAGAACAAGAGACCCAGTACTTC. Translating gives CASSQIYGPRLAGEQETQYF.

CDR3 sequence: CASSFSGGVGTEAFF. The CDR3 DNA reads as TGTGCCAGCAGTTTTAGCGGGGGGGTGGGCACTGAAGCTTTCTTT. The chain couples TRBV27 to TRBJ1-1, with D possibly matching TRBD1 (5 bases). This CDR3 is 15 amino acids long. Trimming took off 3 bases at V and 4 bases at J, with 15 bases between the two ends. The germline V gene has CDR1 MNHEY and CDR2 SMNVEV (reference sequence).

For the CDR3, the DNA is TGTGCCAGCAGCTCCGAACAGAATTTCTACTCCTACGAGCAGTACTTC. Translated: CASSSEQNFYSYEQYF. The chain carries TRBV11-2 and TRBJ2-7; no firm D call. With 4 bases removed from V and 0 bases from J, the gap between germline ends came to 16 bases. This CDR3 has 16 residues. The V gene's germline CDR1 is SGHAT and CDR2 FQNNGV.

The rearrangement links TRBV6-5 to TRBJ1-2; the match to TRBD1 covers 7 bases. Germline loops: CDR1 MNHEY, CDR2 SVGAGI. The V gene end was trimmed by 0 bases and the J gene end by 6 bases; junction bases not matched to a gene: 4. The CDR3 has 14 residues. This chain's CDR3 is CASSYSGQRDGYTF. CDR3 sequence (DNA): TGTGCCAGCAGTTACTCGGGACAGAGAGATGGCTACACCTTC.

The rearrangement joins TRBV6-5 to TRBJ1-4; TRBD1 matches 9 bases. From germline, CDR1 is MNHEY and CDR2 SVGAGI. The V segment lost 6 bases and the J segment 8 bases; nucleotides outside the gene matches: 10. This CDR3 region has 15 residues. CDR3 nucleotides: TGTGCCAGCAGGCTACAGGGGGCTAATGAAGAAAAACTGTTTTTT. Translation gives CASRLQGANEEKLFF.

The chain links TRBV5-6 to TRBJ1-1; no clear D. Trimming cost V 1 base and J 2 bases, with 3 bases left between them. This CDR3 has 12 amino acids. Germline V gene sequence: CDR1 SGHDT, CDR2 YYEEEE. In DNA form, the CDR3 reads TGTGCCAGCAGCTTGTCTAACACTGAAGCTTTCTTT. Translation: CASSLSNTEAFF.

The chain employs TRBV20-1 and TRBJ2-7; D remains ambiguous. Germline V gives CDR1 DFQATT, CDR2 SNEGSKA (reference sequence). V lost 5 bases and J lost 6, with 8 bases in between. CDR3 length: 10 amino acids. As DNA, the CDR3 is TGCAGTGCTGCGAGAGTCGAGCAGTACTTC. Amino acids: CSAARVEQYF.

The DNA for the CDR3 is TGTGCCAGCAGCTTGATGGGACAGGAGACCTACGAGCAGTACTTC. Its translation is CASSLMGQETYEQYF. V and J are TRBV5-4 and TRBJ2-7, with 8 positions matching TRBD1. CDR3 length: 15 residues. Trimming at V came to 1 base and at J to 2 bases, leaving 5 bases not matched to a gene. Germline loops: CDR1 SGHNT, CDR2 YYREEE (reference sequence).

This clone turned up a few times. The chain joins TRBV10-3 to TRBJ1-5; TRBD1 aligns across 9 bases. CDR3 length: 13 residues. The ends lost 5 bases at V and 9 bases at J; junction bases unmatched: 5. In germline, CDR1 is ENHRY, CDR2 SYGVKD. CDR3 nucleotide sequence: TGTGCCATCAGTTCGACAGGGGGGTCGCCCCAGCATTTT. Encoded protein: CAISSTGGSPQHF.

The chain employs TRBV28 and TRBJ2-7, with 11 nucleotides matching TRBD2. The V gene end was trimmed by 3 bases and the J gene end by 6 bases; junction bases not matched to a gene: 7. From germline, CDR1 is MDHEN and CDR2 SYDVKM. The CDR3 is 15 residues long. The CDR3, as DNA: TGTGCCAGCAGTTTCCTAGCGGGAGGTAGGTCCGAGCAGTACTTC. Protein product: CASSFLAGGRSEQYF.